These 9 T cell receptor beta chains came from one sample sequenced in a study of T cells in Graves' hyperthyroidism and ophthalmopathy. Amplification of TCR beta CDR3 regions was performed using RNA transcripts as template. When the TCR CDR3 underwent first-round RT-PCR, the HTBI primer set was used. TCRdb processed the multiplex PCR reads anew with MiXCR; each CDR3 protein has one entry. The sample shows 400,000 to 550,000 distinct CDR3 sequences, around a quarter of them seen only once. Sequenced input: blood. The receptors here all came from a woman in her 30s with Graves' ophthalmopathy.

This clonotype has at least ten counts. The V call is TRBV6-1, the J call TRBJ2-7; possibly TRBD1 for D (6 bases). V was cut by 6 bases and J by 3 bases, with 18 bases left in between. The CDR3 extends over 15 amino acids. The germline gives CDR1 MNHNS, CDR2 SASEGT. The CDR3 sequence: CASSPVFQGNYEQYF. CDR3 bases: TGTGCCAGCAGCCCCGTATTCCAGGGGAACTACGAGCAGTACTTC.

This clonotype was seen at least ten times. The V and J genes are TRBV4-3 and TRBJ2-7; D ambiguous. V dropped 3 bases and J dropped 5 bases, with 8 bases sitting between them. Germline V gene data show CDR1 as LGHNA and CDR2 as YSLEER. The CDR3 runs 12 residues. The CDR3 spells CASSHFPHEQYF. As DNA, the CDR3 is TGCGCCAGCAGCCACTTTCCCCACGAGCAGTACTTC.

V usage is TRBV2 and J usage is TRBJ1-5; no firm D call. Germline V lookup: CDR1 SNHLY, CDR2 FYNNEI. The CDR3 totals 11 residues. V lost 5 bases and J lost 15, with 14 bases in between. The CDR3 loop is CASSSNAARHF. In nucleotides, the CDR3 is TGTGCCAGCAGTAGTAACGCGGCAAGGCATTTT.

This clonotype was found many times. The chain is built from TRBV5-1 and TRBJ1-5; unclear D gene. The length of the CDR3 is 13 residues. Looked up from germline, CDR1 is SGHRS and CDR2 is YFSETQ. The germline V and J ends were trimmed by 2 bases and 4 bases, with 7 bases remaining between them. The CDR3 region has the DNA TGCGCCAGCAGCTTCAATGAGAATCAGCCCCAGCATTTT. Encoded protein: CASSFNENQPQHF.

This CDR3 reads CASLPRRDREPYEQYF. DNA of the CDR3: TGTGCCAGCCTACCGCGTAGGGACAGGGAACCTTACGAGCAGTACTTC. The chain employs TRBV6-1 and TRBJ2-7, with TRBD1 identical over 9 bases. The CDR3 is 16 residues long. The V segment lost 8 bases and the J segment 4 bases; nucleotides outside the gene matches: 15. Germline CDR1 and CDR2: MNHNS and SASEGT.

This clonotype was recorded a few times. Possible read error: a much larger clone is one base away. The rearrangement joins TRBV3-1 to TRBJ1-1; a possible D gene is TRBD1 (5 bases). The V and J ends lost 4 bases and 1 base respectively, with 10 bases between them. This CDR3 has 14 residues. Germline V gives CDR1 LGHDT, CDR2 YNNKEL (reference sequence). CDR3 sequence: CASSPTVENTEAFF. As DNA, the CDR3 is TGTGCCAGCAGCCCGACAGTGGAGAACACTGAAGCTTTCTTT.

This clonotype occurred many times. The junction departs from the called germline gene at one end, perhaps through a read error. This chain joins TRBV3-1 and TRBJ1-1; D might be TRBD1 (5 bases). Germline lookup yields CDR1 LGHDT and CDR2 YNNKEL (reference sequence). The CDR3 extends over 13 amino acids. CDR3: CASSQDGGTEAFF. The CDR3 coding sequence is TGCGCCAGCAGCCAAGATGGGGGCACTGAAGCTTTCTTT. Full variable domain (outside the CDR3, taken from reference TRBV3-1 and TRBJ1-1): DTAVSQTPKYLVTQMGNDKSIKCEQNLGHDTMYWYKQDSKKFLKIMFSYNNKELIINETVPNRFSPKSPDKAHLNLHINSLELGDSAVYFCASSQDGGTEAFFGQGTRLTVV.

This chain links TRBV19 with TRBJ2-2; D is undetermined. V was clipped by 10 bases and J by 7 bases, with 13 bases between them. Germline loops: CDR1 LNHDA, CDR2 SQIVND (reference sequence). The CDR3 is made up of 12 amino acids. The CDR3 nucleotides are TGTGCCACTAACCGCGGCGACGGGGAGCTGTTTTTT. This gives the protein CATNRGDGELFF.

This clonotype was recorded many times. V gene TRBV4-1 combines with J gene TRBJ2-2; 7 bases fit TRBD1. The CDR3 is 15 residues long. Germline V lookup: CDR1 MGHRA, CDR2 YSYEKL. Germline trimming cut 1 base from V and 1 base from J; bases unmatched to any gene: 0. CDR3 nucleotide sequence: TGCGCCAGCAGCCAAGGACAGGGGAACACCGGGGAGCTGTTTTTT. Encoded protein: CASSQGQGNTGELFF.